Here is one T cell receptor (beta chain) with its context. Its antigen is not known. Measured with immunoSEQ multiplex PCR; TCRdb has only the in-frame clones, and not every one. The table includes about 50,000 clones, 65% to 85% detected once. This record comes from a study of OX40 agonist ivuxolimab in advanced cancers. Study information: Patients were treated with ivuxolimab, an agonistic anti-OX40 (CD134) antibody.

J lost 9 bases, V lost 8 bases, and 11 bases had no gene match. CDR3 size: 14 residues. CDR1 SGHAT and CDR2 FQNNGV come from the germline V gene. Findings and limits, study-wide: Doses of 0.1 to 3.0 mg/kg were accompanied by clonal expansion of CD4+ and CD8+ blood T cells by week 6.

The sample consisted of CD4+ or CD8+ T cells sorted from blood, taken in a trial of the OX40 agonist ivuxolimab. The V gene is TRBV11-2, the J gene TRBJ2-1, with 9 bases that match TRBD2. This receptor was identified in an adult with an advanced solid tumor such as melanoma, head and neck, liver or kidney cancer. The CDR3 nucleotides are TGTGCCAGCTCACGCGGGGGGGCATCTGGTGAGCAGTTCTTC. Its translation is CASSRGGASGEQFF.